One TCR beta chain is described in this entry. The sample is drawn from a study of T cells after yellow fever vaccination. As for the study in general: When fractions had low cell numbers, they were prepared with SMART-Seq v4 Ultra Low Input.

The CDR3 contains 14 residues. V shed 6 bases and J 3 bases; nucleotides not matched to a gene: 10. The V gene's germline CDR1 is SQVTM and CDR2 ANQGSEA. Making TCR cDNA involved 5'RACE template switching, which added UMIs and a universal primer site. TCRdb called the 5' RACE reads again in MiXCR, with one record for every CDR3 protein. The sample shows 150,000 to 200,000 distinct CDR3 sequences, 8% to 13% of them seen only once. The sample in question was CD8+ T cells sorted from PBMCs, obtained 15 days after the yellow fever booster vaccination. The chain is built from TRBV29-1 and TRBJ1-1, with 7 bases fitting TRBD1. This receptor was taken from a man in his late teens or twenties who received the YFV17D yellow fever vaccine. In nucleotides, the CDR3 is TGCAGCGTCACATATCAGGGGGAGGACACTGAAGCTTTCTTT. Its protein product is CSVTYQGEDTEAFF.